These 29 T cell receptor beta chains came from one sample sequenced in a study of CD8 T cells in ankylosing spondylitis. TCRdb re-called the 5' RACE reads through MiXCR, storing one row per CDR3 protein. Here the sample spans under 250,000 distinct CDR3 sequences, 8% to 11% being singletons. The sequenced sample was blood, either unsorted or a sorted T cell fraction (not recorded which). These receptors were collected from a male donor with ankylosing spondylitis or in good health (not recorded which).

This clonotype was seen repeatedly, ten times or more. The CDR3 region is CASSSLGLNPFTF. In DNA, the CDR3 is TGTGCCAGCAGTTCTCTAGGCTTAAACCCTTTCACCTTC. The chain recombines TRBV27 with TRBJ1-2; no reliable D call. This CDR3 has 13 amino acids. CDR1 is MNHEY, CDR2 SMNVEV, per germline (reference sequence). Trimming pared 4 bases from V and 13 bases from J, leaving 19 bases between.

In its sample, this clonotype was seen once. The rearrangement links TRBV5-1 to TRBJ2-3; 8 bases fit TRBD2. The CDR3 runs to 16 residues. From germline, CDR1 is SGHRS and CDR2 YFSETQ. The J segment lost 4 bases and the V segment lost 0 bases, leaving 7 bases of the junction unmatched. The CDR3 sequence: CASSLGRGGRADTQYF. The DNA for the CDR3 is TGCGCCAGCAGCTTGGGTCGGGGGGGCCGGGCAGATACGCAGTATTTT.

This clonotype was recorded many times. The CDR3 is CASSNRALPSTDTQYF. CDR3 bases: TGTGCCAGCAGCAACCGGGCCCTCCCTAGCACAGATACGCAGTATTTT. V usage is TRBV9 and J usage is TRBJ2-3; no clear D. V lost 4 bases and J 0 bases, leaving 15 bases between the germline ends. CDR3 length: 16 amino acids. From germline, CDR1 is SGDLS and CDR2 YYNGEE.

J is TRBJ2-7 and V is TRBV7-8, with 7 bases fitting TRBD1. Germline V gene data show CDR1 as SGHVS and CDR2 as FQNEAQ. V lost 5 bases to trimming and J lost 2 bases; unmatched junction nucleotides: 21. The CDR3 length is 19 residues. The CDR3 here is CASSTLHSFITGETYEQYF. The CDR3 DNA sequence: TGTGCCAGCAGCACACTACATTCTTTTATAACAGGGGAAACCTACGAGCAGTACTTC.

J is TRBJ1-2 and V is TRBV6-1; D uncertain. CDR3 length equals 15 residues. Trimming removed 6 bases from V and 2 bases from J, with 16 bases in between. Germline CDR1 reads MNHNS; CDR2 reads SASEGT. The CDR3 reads CASRGGLYGNYGYTF. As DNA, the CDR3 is TGTGCCAGCAGGGGAGGACTCTACGGGAACTATGGCTACACCTTC.

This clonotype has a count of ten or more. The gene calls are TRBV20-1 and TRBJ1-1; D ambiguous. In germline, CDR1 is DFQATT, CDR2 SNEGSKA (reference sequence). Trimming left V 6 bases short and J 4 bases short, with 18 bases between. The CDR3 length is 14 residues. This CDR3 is CSATKILGSTEAFF. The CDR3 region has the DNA TGCAGTGCAACCAAGATCCTTGGGAGCACTGAAGCTTTCTTT.

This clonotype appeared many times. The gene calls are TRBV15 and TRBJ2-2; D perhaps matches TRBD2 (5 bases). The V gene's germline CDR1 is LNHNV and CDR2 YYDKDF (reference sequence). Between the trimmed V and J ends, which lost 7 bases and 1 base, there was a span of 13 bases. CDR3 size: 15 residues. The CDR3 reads CATTAERLNTGELFF. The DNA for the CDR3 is TGTGCCACCACAGCGGAGCGGCTGAACACCGGGGAGCTGTTTTTT.

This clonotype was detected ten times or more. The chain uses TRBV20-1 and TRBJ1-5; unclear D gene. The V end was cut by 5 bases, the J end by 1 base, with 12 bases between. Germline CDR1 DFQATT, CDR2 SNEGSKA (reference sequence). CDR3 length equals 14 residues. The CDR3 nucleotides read TGCAGTGCTTTGGACGTCCAAAGCAATCAGCCCCAGCATTTT. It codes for CSALDVQSNQPQHF.

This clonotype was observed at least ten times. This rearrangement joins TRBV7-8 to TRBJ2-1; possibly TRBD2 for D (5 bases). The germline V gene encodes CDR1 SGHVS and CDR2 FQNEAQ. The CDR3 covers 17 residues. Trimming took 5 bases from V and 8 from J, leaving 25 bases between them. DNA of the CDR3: TGTGCCAGCAGCGACCGCCTTTCGGACTTGCCGGGCGATGAGCAGTTCTTC. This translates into CASSDRLSDLPGDEQFF.

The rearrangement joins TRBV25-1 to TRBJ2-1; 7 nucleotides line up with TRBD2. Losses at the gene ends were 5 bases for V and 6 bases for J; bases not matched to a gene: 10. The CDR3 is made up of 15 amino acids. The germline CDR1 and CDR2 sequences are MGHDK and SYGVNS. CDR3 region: CASSRAGQPFNEQFF. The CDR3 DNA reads TGTGCCAGCAGTCGAGCGGGGCAGCCTTTCAATGAGCAGTTCTTC.

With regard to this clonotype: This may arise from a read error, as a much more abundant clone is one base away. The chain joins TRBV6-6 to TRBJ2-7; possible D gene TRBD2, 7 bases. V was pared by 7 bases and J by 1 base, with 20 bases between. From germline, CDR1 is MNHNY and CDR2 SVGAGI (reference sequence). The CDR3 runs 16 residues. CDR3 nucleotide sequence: TGTGCCAGCACTCTAAGGGGGGGAGGGCAGTCCTACGAGCAGTACTTC. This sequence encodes CASTLRGGGQSYEQYF.

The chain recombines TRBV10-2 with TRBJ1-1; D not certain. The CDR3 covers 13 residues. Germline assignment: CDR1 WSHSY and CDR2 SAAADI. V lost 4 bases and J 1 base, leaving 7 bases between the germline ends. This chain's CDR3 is CASSVGKNTEAFF. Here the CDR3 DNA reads TGCGCCAGCAGTGTGGGGAAGAACACTGAAGCTTTCTTT.

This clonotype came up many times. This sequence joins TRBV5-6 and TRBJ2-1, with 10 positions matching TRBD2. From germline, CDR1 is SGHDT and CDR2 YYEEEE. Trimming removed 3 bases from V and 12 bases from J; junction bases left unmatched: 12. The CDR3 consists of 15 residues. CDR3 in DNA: TGTGCCAGCAGCTCTTCGGTTAGCGGGGGGACAGGGCAGTTCTTC. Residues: CASSSSVSGGTGQFF.

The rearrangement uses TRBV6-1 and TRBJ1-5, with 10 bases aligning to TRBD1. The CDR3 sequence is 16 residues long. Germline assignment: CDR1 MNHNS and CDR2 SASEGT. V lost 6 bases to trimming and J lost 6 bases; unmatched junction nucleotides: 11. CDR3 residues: CASSRDRGTSSQPQHF. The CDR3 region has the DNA TGTGCCAGCAGCCGGGACAGGGGAACCTCTTCTCAGCCCCAGCATTTT.

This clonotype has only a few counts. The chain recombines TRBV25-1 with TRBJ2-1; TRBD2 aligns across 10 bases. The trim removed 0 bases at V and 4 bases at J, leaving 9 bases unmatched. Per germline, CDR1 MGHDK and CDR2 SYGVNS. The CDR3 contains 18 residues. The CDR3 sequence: CASSEYGDGLAAYNEQFF. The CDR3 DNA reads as TGTGCCAGCAGTGAATACGGGGACGGACTAGCGGCTTACAATGAGCAGTTCTTC.

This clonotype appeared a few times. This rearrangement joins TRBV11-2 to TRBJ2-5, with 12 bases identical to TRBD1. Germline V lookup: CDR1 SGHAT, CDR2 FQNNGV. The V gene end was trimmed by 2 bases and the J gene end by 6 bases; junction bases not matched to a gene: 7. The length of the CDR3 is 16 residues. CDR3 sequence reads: CASSLLGTGGAKTQYF. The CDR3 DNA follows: TGTGCCAGCAGCTTACTCGGGACAGGGGGCGCGAAGACCCAGTACTTC.

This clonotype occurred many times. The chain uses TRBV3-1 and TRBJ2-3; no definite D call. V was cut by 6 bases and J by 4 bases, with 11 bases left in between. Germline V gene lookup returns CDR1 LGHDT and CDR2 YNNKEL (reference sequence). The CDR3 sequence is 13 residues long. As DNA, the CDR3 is TGTGCCAGCAGACAGTCGGTAGCAGATACGCAGTATTTT. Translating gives CASRQSVADTQYF.

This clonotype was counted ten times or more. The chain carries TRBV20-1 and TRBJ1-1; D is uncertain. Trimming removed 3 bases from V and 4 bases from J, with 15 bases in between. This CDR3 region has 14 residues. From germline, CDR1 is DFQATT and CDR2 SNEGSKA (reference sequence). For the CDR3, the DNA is TGCAGTGCTAGGGAAAATTCCCTGAGCACTGAAGCTTTCTTT. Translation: CSARENSLSTEAFF.

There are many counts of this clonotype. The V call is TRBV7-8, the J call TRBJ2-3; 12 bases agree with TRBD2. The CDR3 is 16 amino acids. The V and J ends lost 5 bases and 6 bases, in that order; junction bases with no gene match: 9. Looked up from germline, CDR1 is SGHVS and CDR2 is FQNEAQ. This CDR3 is CASSPRLAGASDTQYF. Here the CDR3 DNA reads TGTGCCAGCAGCCCCCGACTAGCGGGAGCTTCGGATACGCAGTATTTT. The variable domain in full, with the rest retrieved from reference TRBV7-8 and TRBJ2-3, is GAGVSQSPRYKVAKRGQDVALRCDPISGHVSLFWYQQALGQGPEFLTYFQNEAQLDKSGLPSDRFFAERPEGSVSTLKIQRTQQEDSAVYLCASSPRLAGASDTQYFGPGTRLTVL.

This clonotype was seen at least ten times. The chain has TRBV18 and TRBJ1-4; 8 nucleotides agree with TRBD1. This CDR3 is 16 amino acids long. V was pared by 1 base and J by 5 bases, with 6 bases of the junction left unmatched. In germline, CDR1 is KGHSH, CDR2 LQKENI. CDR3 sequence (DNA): TGTGCCAGCTCACCACTTGCGGGGACAGGAAATGAAAAACTGTTTTTT. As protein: CASSPLAGTGNEKLFF.

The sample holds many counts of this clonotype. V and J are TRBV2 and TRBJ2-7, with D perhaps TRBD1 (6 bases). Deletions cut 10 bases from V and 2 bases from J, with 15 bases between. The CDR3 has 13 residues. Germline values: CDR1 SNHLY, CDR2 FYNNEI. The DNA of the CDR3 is TGTGCCAAAACTGACAGGTTCACCTACGAGCAGTACTTC. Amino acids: CAKTDRFTYEQYF. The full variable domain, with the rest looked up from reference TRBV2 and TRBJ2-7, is EPEVTQTPSHQVTQMGQEVILRCVPISNHLYFYWYRQILGQKVEFLVSFYNNEISEKSEIFDDQFSVERPDGSNFTLKIRSTKLEDSAMYFCAKTDRFTYEQYFGPGTRLTVT.

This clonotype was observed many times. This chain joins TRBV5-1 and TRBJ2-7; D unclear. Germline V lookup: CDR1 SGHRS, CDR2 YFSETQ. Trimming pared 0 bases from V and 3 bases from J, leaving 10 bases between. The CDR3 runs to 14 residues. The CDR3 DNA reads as TGCGCCAGCAGCTTGGCCTTAGATGGCTACGAGCAGTACTTC. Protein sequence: CASSLALDGYEQYF.

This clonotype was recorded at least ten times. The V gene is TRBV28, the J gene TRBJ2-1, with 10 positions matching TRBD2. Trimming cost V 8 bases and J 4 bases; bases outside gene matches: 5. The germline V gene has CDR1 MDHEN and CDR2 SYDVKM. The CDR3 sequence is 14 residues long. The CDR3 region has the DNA TGTGCCAGCCATACTAGCGGGACGTACAATGAGCAGTTCTTC. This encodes CASHTSGTYNEQFF.

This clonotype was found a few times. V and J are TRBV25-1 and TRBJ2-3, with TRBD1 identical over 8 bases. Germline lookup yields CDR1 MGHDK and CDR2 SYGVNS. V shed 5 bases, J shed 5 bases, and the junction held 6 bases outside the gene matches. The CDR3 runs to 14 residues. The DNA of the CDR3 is TGTGCCAGCAGTTTCGGACAGGGTAGAGATACGCAGTATTTT. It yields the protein CASSFGQGRDTQYF.

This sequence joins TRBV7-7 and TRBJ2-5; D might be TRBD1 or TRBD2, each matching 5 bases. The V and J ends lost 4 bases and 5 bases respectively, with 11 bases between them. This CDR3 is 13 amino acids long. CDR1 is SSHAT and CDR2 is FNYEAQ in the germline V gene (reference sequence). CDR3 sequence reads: CASSSWGKETQYF. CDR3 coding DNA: TGTGCCAGCAGCTCCTGGGGGAAGGAGACCCAGTACTTC.

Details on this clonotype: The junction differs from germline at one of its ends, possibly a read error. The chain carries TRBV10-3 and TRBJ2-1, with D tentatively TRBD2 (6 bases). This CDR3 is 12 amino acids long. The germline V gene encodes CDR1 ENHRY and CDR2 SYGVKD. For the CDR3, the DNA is TGTACCATTAGCGGCTCCTACAATGAGCAGTTCTTC. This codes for CTISGSYNEQFF.

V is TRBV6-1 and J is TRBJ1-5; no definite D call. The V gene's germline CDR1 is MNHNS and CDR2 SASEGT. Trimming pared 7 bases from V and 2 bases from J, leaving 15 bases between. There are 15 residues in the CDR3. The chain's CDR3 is CASIEWIEGNQPQHF. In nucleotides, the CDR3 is TGTGCCAGCATTGAGTGGATTGAGGGCAATCAGCCCCAGCATTTT.

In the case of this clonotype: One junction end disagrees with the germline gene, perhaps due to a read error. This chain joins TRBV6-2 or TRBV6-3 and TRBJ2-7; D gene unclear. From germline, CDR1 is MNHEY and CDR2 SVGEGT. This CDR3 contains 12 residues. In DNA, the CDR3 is TGTGCCAACAGTTCGGAGACACCGGAGCAGTACTTC. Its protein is CANSSETPEQYF.

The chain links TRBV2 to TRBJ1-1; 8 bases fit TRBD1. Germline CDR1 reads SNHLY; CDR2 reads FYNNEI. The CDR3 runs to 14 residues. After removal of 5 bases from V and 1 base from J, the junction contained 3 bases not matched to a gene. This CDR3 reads CASSITGGNTEAFF. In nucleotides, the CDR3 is TGTGCCAGCAGTATAACAGGGGGGAACACTGAAGCTTTCTTT.